The subject of this entry is one TCR beta chain. Antigen specificity is unknown. The entry originates in a study of graft-versus-host responses after intestinal transplantation. The protocol was immunoSEQ multiplex PCR, while the TCRdb copy is restricted to in-frame clones and leaves out a portion. The sample gives 90,000 to 150,000 clones, approximately 92% of which show up once; around 0.12% is in the top ten. This TCR was sampled from a human donor who received an intestinal transplant. Source: unstimulated CD4+ T cells sorted from spleen or lymph node cells, taken before intestinal transplant.

This chain's CDR3 is CASSIPRGSEQYF. The CDR3, as DNA: TGTGCCAGCAGCATACCACGGGGCAGCGAGCAGTACTTC. The chain uses TRBV6-6 and TRBJ2-5, with D perhaps TRBD1 or TRBD2 (5 bases each). The J call may be mistaken, given a closer DNA end match to TRBJ2-7. The CDR3 has 13 residues. In germline, CDR1 is MNHNY, CDR2 SVGAGI (reference sequence).